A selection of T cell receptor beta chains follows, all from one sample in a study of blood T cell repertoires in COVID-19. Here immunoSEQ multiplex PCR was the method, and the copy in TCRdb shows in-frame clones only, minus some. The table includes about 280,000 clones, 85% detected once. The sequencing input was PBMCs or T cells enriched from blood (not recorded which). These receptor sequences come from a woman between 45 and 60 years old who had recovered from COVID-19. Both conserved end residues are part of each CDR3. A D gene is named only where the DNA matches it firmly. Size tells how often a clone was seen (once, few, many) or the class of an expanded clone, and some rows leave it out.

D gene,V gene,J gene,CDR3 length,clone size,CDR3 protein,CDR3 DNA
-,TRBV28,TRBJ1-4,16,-,CASSWARGGQGEKLFF,TGTGCCAGCAGTTGGGCCCGGGGGGGGCAAGGTGAAAAACTGTTTTTT
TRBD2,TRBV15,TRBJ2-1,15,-,CATSRDGGAYNEQFF,TGTGCCACCAGCAGAGACGGGGGGGCCTACAATGAGCAGTTCTTC
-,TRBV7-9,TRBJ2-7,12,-,CASSGDGYEQYF,TGTGCCAGCAGCGGAGACGGATACGAGCAGTACTTC
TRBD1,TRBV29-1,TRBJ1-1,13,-,CSVTGTGNTEAFF,TGCAGCGTTACCGGGACAGGGAACACTGAAGCTTTCTTT
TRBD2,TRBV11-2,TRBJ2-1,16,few,CASSSKLAGVPNEQFF,TGTGCCAGCAGCTCTAAACTAGCGGGAGTACCCAATGAGCAGTTCTTC
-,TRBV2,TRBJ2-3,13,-,CASRRDLTDTQYF,TGTGCCAGCCGGCGGGACCTCACAGATACGCAGTATTTT
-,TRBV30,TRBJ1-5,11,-,CAWEDNRVVHF,TGTGCCTGGGAGGACAACAGGGTGGTGCATTTT
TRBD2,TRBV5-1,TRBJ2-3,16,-,CASSDTQAGVLNTQYF,TGCGCCAGCAGCGACACCCAAGCGGGAGTACTAAATACGCAGTATTTT
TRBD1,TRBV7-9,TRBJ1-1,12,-,CASRDRGREAFF,TGTGCCAGCAGAGACAGGGGGCGCGAGGCTTTCTTT
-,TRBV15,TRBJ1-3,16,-,CATSSTRTVSGNTIYF,TGTGCCACCAGCAGCACACGGACAGTCTCTGGAAACACCATATATTTT
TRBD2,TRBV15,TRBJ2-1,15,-,CATSRRSGLANEQFF,TGTGCCACCAGCAGACGATCGGGACTAGCGAATGAGCAGTTCTTC
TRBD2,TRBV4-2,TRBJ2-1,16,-,CASSPSGLAGANEQFF,TGTGCCAGCAGCCCCTCGGGACTAGCGGGAGCCAATGAGCAGTTCTTC
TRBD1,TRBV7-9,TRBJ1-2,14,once,CASSKKTGYYGYTF,TGTGCCAGCAGCAAAAAGACAGGGTACTATGGCTACACCTTC
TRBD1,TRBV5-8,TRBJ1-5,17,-,CASSLTGGPGWGQPQHF,TGTGCCAGCAGCTTAACAGGGGGCCCGGGGTGGGGTCAGCCCCAGCATTTT
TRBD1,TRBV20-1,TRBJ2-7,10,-,CSAYRGEQYF,TGCAGTGCTTACAGGGGCGAGCAGTACTTC
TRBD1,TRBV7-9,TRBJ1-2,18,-,CASSPQAGRDSGRDGYTF,TGTGCCAGCAGCCCACAGGCGGGGCGGGACAGCGGTAGGGATGGCTACACCTTC
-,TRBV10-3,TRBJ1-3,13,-,CAMGGVRGNTIYF,TGTGCCATGGGAGGGGTGAGAGGAAACACCATATATTTT
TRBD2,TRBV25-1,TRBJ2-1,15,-,CASSESSGSYNEQFF,TGTGCCAGCAGTGAATCAAGCGGGAGTTATAATGAGCAGTTCTTC
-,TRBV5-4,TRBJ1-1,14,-,CASSLRSGGTEAFF,TGTGCCAGCAGCTTGAGATCGGGGGGCACTGAAGCTTTCTTT
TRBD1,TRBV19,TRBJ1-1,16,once,CASSTHGQGMNTEAFF,TGTGCCAGTAGTACTCACGGACAGGGAATGAACACTGAAGCTTTCTTT
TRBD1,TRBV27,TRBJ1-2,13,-,CASSSGTVYGYTF,TGTGCCAGCAGTTCAGGGACAGTCTATGGCTACACCTTC
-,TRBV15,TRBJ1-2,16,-,CATSRDRRRREGGYTF,TGTGCCACCAGCAGAGATCGTCGCAGGCGAGAAGGTGGCTACACCTTC
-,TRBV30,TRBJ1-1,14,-,CAWSVLGGFTEAFF,TGTGCCTGGAGTGTACTCGGGGGGTTCACTGAAGCTTTCTTT
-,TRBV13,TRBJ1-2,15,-,CASSFRGGNIYGYTF,TGTGCCAGCAGCTTCCGGGGAGGGAATATCTATGGCTACACCTTC